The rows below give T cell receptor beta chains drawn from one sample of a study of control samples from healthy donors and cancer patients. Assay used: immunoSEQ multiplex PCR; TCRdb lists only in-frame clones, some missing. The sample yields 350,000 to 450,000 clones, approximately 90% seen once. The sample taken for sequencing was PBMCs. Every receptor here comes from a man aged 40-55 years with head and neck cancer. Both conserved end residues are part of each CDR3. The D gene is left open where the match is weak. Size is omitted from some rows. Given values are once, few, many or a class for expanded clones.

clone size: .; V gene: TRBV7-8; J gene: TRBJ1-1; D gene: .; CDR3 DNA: TGTGCCAGCAGCTTAGAAATGAACACTGAAGCTTTCTTT; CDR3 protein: CASSLEMNTEAFF
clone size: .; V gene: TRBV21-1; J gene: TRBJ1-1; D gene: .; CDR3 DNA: TGTGCCAGCAGCAGAGGGGGGAGTGAGATTGAAGCTTTCTTT; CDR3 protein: CASSRGGSEIEAFF
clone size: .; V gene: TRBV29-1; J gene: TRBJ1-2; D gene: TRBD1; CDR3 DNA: TGCAGCGTTGATCGGGGACAGGCAAAGAACTATGGCTACACCTTC; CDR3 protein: CSVDRGQAKNYGYTF
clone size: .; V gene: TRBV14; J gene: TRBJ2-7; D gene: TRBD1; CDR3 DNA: TGTGCCAGCAGCTCCGGGACAGGGGACTACGAGCAGTACTTC; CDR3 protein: CASSSGTGDYEQYF
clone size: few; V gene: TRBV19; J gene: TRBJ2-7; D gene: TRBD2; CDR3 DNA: TGTGCCAGTGCCTACGGGAGCGGGGAGTACGAGCAGTACTTC; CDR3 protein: CASAYGSGEYEQYF
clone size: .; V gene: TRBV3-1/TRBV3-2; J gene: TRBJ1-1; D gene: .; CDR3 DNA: TGTGCCAGCAGCCAAGTTTTCACTGAAGCTTTCTTT; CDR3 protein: CASSQVFTEAFF
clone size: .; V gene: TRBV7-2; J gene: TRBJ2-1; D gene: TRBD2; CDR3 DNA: TGTGCCAGCAGCTTAGCTAGCGGGGGGGCTTACAATGAGCAGTTCTTC; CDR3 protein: CASSLASGGAYNEQFF
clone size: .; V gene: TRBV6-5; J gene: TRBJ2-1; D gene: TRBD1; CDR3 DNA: TGTGCCAGCAGTTTGGACAGGGTTCCGGATGAGCAGTTCTTC; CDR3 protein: CASSLDRVPDEQFF
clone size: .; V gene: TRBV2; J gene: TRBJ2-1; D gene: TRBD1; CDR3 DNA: TGTGCCAGCAGTCCAAGACAGGGAATCTACAATGAGCAGTTCTTC; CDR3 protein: CASSPRQGIYNEQFF
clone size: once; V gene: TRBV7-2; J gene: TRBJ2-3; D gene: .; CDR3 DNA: TGTGCCAGCAGCTTATCGACTGGGTCAGGGACAGATACGCAGTATTTT; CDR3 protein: CASSLSTGSGTDTQYF
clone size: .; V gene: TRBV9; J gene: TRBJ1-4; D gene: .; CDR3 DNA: TGTGCCAGCAGCGTAGGTCCAGACCAGGATGAAAAACTGTTTTTT; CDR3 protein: CASSVGPDQDEKLFF
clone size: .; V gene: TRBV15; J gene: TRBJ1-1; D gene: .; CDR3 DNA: TGTGCCACCAGCAGAGATCGGGGCACTGAAGCTTTCTTT; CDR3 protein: CATSRDRGTEAFF
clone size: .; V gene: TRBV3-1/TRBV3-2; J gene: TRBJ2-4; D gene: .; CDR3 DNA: TGTGCCAGCAGCCAAGATCGAGGCGCGGCTATACACTTC; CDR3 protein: CASSQDRGAAIHF
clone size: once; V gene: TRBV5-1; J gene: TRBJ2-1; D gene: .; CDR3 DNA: TGCGCCAGCAGCTTGGACGAGGGGGGCAATGAGCAGTTCTTC; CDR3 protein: CASSLDEGGNEQFF
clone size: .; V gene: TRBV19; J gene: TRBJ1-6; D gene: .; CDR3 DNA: TGTGCCAGTGGGAGCTCCTATAATTCACCCCTCCACTTT; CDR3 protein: CASGSSYNSPLHF
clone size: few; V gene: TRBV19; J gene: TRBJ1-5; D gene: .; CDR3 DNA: TGTGCCAGTTGGCAACTCTCTGGCAATCAGCCCCAGCATTTT; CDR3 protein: CASWQLSGNQPQHF